This T cell receptor (beta chain) appears in the sequencing data of a study of cytomegalovirus exposure and HLA in healthy donors. Concerning this clone: Its antigen remains unidentified.

Overall study results and limits: CMV serostatus was the sole immune exposure information available. It was reportedly the case that the classifier diagnosed cytomegalovirus status with high specificity and sensitivity.

Looked up from germline, CDR1 is KGHSH and CDR2 is LQKENI. The CDR3 runs to 15 residues. V lost 5 bases to trimming and J lost 2 bases, with 15 bases between them. Primers: 60 Vbeta forward and 13 Jbeta reverse. Assay used: immunoSEQ multiplex PCR; TCRdb lists only in-frame clones, some missing. The table includes roughly 67,000 clones, around four fifths detected once. Sequenced sample: PBMCs. The chain carries TRBV18 and TRBJ1-1, with D perhaps TRBD1 (6 bases). The TCR comes from a man aged 35 to 55 in good health and CMV-seronegative. In DNA, the CDR3 is TGTGCCAGCTCATCTCGGGACAAAAGCAACACTGAAGCTTTCTTT. The encoded protein is CASSSRDKSNTEAFF.